The clone carrying this T cell receptor (beta chain) was seen only a few times. Its specificity is not known. One entry per CDR3 protein, called by TCRdb with MiXCR from the 5' RACE reads. This table holds 150,000 to 200,000 distinct CDR3 sequences, roughly a fifth found once. This CDR3 has 15 residues. V lost 5 bases, J lost 7 bases, and 14 bases stayed unmatched. This specimen comes from a study of T-cell memory formation after mild COVID-19. Study-level information: TCR clusters were mostly donor specific. Study observations and caveats: Detection of some responders pre-infection suggested pre-existing cross-reactive memory T cells participated.

The chain combines TRBV12-3 or TRBV12-4 with TRBJ2-7, with 7 bases identical to TRBD2. Sequencing used PBMCs or a T cell subset sorted from them (not recorded which). This receptor was identified in an adult woman who had mild COVID-19 (a few samples of this study predate the infection). Cell type and time point are not known. CDR3 protein: CASSGLGGQSWEQYF. The CDR3 bases are TGTGCCAGCAGTGGACTAGGAGGCCAAAGTTGGGAGCAGTACTTC.